The 15 T cell receptor beta chains below all came from one sample that was sequenced in a study of CD8+CD57+ T cells in acquired aplastic anemia. Profiles of TCR beta VDJ and CDR3 were generated from a genomic DNA template. TCRdb reanalysed the reads using MiXCR and keeps one entry per CDR3 protein. The profile covers about 180,000 distinct CDR3 sequences, with 40% to 50% appearing a single time and roughly 1.2% taken by the ten largest. Individuals selected for sequencing had exhibited CD8+CD57+ cell expansion on flow cytometry. The material sequenced was sorted CD4+, CD8+, or CD8+CD57+ T cells (not recorded which) from PBMCs. Receptors originate from a human donor with aplastic anemia.

With respect to this clonotype: A junction boundary mismatches the germline segment, possibly from a read error. The V gene is TRBV11-1, the J gene TRBJ2-1, with D possibly matching TRBD1 (6 bases). Germline-derived CDR1 and CDR2 are SGHAT and FQDESV (reference sequence). This CDR3 spans 16 amino acids. CDR3 nucleotides: TGTGCCAGCAGCTTAGCGTTGGGACAACTCTACAATGAGCAGCTCTTC. The encoded protein is CASSLALGQLYNEQLF.

The chain couples TRBV29-1 to TRBJ1-1; D ambiguous. The germline V gene has CDR1 SQVTM and CDR2 ANQGSEA. The germline V and J ends were trimmed by 3 bases and 2 bases, with 10 bases remaining between them. The CDR3 spans 13 residues. CDR3 coding DNA: TGCAGCGTTGAGGCTAACGATAACACTGAAGCTTTCTTT. Translating gives CSVEANDNTEAFF.

This clonotype was counted a few times. V usage is TRBV5-4 and J usage is TRBJ1-2; D uncertain. From germline, CDR1 is SGHNT and CDR2 YYREEE (reference sequence). Deletions cut 5 bases from V and 3 bases from J, with 20 bases between. The CDR3 covers 16 residues. The CDR3 sequence: CASSSIDTGGDYGYTF. DNA for the CDR3: TGTGCCAGCAGTTCAATAGACACTGGCGGGGACTATGGCTACACCTTC.

This clonotype was counted at least ten times. The chain carries TRBV5-1 and TRBJ2-1; 8 nucleotides match TRBD2. The CDR3 loop spans 14 amino acids. V shed 4 bases, J shed 2 bases, and the junction held 2 bases outside the gene matches. The V gene's germline CDR1 is SGHRS and CDR2 YFSETQ. The CDR3 sequence: CASSERGTYNEQFF. The CDR3 DNA follows: TGCGCCAGCAGCGAGCGGGGGACCTACAATGAGCAGTTCTTC.

V gene TRBV7-9 combines with J gene TRBJ2-2, with D possibly TRBD2 on 5 matching bases. Between the trimmed V and J ends, which lost 1 base and 3 bases, there was a span of 9 bases. CDR3 length: 15 amino acids. Germline loops: CDR1 SEHNR, CDR2 FQNEAQ (reference sequence). The CDR3 DNA follows: TGTGCCAGCAGCTTAGTTGGACTTTACACCGGGGAGCTGTTTTTT. It translates to CASSLVGLYTGELFF.

The V call is TRBV11-2, the J call TRBJ2-7; a possible D gene is TRBD2 (5 bases). V lost 1 base, J lost 2 bases, and 15 bases lay in between. Looked up from germline, CDR1 is SGHAT and CDR2 is FQNNGV. The CDR3 runs to 16 residues. CDR3 protein: CASSLVGLLGAYEQYF. The CDR3, as DNA: TGTGCCAGCAGCTTAGTGGGCCTACTGGGAGCCTACGAGCAGTACTTC.

V and J are TRBV20-1 and TRBJ2-1; 12 nucleotides match TRBD1. Looked up from germline, CDR1 is DFQATT and CDR2 is SNEGSKA (reference sequence). The CDR3 extends over 13 amino acids. V shed 3 bases and J 9 bases; nucleotides not matched to a gene: 3. The CDR3 loop is CSASGTGGFEQFF. The CDR3, as DNA: TGCAGTGCTAGTGGGACAGGGGGCTTTGAGCAGTTCTTC.

Points on this clonotype: Compared with germline, one end of the junction differs, possibly owing to a read error. The chain has TRBV20-1 and TRBJ1-2; D may be TRBD1 (5 bases). Germline CDR1 DFQATT, CDR2 SNEGSKA (reference sequence). The CDR3 loop spans 13 amino acids. The CDR3 region has the DNA TGCAGTGTTGGGGAGGGGCCAGCCTATGGGTACACCTTC. Translated, it gives CSVGEGPAYGYTF.

This clonotype came up many times. The rearrangement uses TRBV5-6 and TRBJ1-4; D is undetermined. Trimming shortened V by 1 base and J by 3 bases, and 10 bases separated the two germline ends. The CDR3 loop spans 15 amino acids. The germline gives CDR1 SGHDT, CDR2 YYEEEE. In nucleotides, the CDR3 is TGTGCCAGCAGCTTGTCCCCGATGGCTAATGAAAAACTGTTTTTT. Translation: CASSLSPMANEKLFF. Using reference TRBV5-6 and TRBJ1-4 for the parts outside the CDR3, the full variable domain is DAGVTQSPTHLIKTRGQQVTLRCSPKSGHDTVSWYQQALGQGPQFIFQYYEEEERQRGNFPDRFSGHQFPNYSSELNVNALLLGDSALYLCASSLSPMANEKLFFGSGTQLSVL.

This clonotype was observed many times. J is TRBJ2-7 and V is TRBV4-1, with TRBD2 matching over 8 bases. Germline CDR1 reads MGHRA; CDR2 reads YSYEKL. J gave up 3 bases and V 1 base, and 5 bases lay outside the gene matches. The CDR3 covers 15 residues. CDR3 amino acids: CASSQGRGGIYEQYF. The CDR3 region has the DNA TGCGCCAGCAGCCAAGGTCGCGGGGGGATCTACGAGCAGTACTTC.

In its sample, this clonotype was seen a few times. CDR3 in amino acids: CASGVGGPNTGELFF. Written as DNA, the CDR3 is TGTGCCAGCGGGGTCGGGGGCCCGAACACCGGGGAGCTGTTTTTT. The chain uses TRBV12-3 or TRBV12-4 and TRBJ2-2; D is perhaps TRBD1 or TRBD2 (6 bases each). V dropped 8 bases and J dropped 0 bases, with 13 bases sitting between them. This CDR3 comprises 15 residues.

The rearrangement links TRBV5-1 to TRBJ2-3, with D maybe TRBD2 (5 bases). The CDR3 spans 13 residues. Per germline, CDR1 SGHRS and CDR2 YFSETQ. V lost 9 bases and J 2 bases, leaving 13 bases between the germline ends. The CDR3 loop reads CATAPGNTDTQYF. CDR3 DNA sequence: TGCGCCACCGCCCCGGGGAACACAGATACGCAGTATTTT.

In this sample, this clonotype turned up once. Mismatch with germline at one junction end may stem from a read error. This rearrangement joins TRBV10-3 to TRBJ2-1, with 10 bases identical to TRBD2. The CDR3 contains 14 residues. Germline assignment: CDR1 ENHRY and CDR2 SYGVKD. The CDR3 here is CAIRGASGSHEQLF. The CDR3 DNA follows: TGTGCCATCAGGGGGGCTAGCGGGAGCCATGAGCAGCTCTTC.

This clonotype was detected many times. This chain's CDR3 is CASMRVGSYEQYF. In DNA form, the CDR3 reads TGTGCCAGCATGAGGGTCGGCTCCTACGAGCAGTACTTC. This chain joins TRBV2 and TRBJ2-7; possibly TRBD2 for D (5 bases). CDR1 and CDR2 from the germline V gene are SNHLY and FYNNEI. The CDR3 consists of 13 residues. The ends were cut back, 7 bases at V and 0 bases at J, with 10 bases in the middle. Drawing the rest from reference TRBV2 and TRBJ2-7, the complete variable domain is EPEVTQTPSHQVTQMGQEVILRCVPISNHLYFYWYRQILGQKVEFLVSFYNNEISEKSEIFDDQFSVERPDGSNFTLKIRSTKLEDSAMYFCASMRVGSYEQYFGPGTRLTVT.

In regard to this clonotype: At one boundary the junction diverges from the germline segment, which might be a read error. The V call is TRBV3-1, the J call TRBJ2-5; D gene uncertain. The CDR3 totals 12 residues. Germline CDR1 and CDR2: LGHDT and YNNKEL (reference sequence). The CDR3 is CASSQDQETRYF. DNA for the CDR3: TGTGCCAGCAGCCAAGATCAAGAGACCCGGTACTTC.